Below are 9 T cell receptor beta chains sequenced from a single sample in a study of beta chain features in type 1 diabetes. Their recognized antigens are unknown. Study results and limitations: Type 1 diabetes patients showed a moderate but significant shortening of TCRB CDR3s in all four CD4+ subsets.

Investigators reverse transcribed all isolated RNA, so they sequenced expressed TCRB transcripts. Using immunoSEQ multiplex PCR, the repertoire was profiled, and TCRdb retains in-frame clones only, with some absent. The table records about 160,000 clones, around 8.6% of them present only once. Input material: central memory CD4+ T cells from blood. The receptors were gathered from a woman between 18 and 30 years old with type 1 diabetes.

The table lists this clone with a few counts. Here the CDR3 reads CASSVLETQYF. The CDR3 DNA sequence: TGTGCCAGCAGCGTCCTGGAGACCCAGTACTTC. The chain recombines TRBV9 with TRBJ2-5, with no clear D. Germline CDR1 SGDLS, CDR2 YYNGEE. Trimming removed 2 bases at V and 5 bases at J, with 4 bases between. The CDR3 length is 11 residues.

This clone was picked up a small number of times. In nucleotides, the CDR3 is TGTGCCAGCAGTGATAGTGCGGGGGGATACAATGAGCAGTTCTTC. Its protein is CASSDSAGGYNEQFF. The chain joins TRBV2 to TRBJ2-1, with 8 nucleotides matching TRBD2. Germline V gene sequence: CDR1 SNHLY, CDR2 FYNNEI. With V trimmed by 3 bases and J by 4 bases, 5 bases remained unmatched. The CDR3 totals 15 residues.

CDR3: CASSGEQALPQHF. CDR3 DNA sequence: TGTGCCAGCAGCGGGGAACAGGCTCTGCCCCAGCATTTT. The chain joins TRBV7-2 to TRBJ1-5; D possibly corresponds to TRBD1 (5 bases). Germline CDR1 SGHTA, CDR2 FQGNSA. Trimming left V 5 bases short and J 9 bases short, with 14 bases between. CDR3 size: 13 residues.

There are many counts of this clone. The rearrangement links TRBV4-2 to TRBJ1-1; D perhaps matches TRBD1 (6 bases). V dropped 4 bases and J dropped 0 bases, with 21 bases sitting between them. The CDR3 has 18 amino acids. Germline lookup yields CDR1 LGHNA and CDR2 YNFKEQ. The CDR3 nucleotides read TGTGCCAGCAGCCCACAAGCGGTACAGGGATTTATGAACACTGAAGCTTTCTTT. Its protein is CASSPQAVQGFMNTEAFF.

This clone was seen only a few times. One junction end does not reproduce the germline sequence, and a read error may be involved. V gene TRBV7-8 combines with J gene TRBJ1-1; 7 bases agree with TRBD1. CDR3 length equals 14 residues. The germline V gene has CDR1 SGHVS and CDR2 FQNEAQ. The CDR3 DNA reads TGTGCCAGCAGCCAGCTACAGGGGAACGCTGAAGCTTTCTTT. It encodes CASSQLQGNAEAFF. The full variable domain, completed using reference TRBV7-8 and TRBJ1-1, is GAGVSQSPRYKVAKRGQDVALRCDPISGHVSLFWYQQALGQGPEFLTYFQNEAQLDKSGLPSDRFFAERPEGSVSTLKIQRTQQEDSAVYLCASSQLQGNAEAFFGQGTRLTVV.

This clone was counted only a few times. The chain recombines TRBV19 with TRBJ2-7, with D perhaps matching TRBD2 (6 bases). This CDR3 has 14 residues. Trimming pared 6 bases from V and 6 bases from J, leaving 18 bases between. CDR1 LNHDA and CDR2 SQIVND come from the germline V gene (reference sequence). The CDR3 DNA reads TGTGCCAGTAGGATACCCGGGAGCGCGGGCGAGCAGTACTTC. It yields the protein CASRIPGSAGEQYF.

This clone was found a few times. This sequence joins TRBV19 and TRBJ2-3; TRBD2 might be the D (5 bases). Germline-derived CDR1 and CDR2 are LNHDA and SQIVND (reference sequence). Trimming stripped 3 bases from V and 2 bases from J, with 12 bases between. The CDR3 length is 15 residues. CDR3 DNA: TGTGCCAGTAGTATGAGTTTGGAGGTCACAGATACGCAGTATTTT. It translates to CASSMSLEVTDTQYF.

The CDR3 reads CASSWGQGGSETQYF. CDR3 nucleotides: TGTGCCAGCAGCTGGGGACAGGGGGGGTCAGAGACCCAGTACTTC. The chain uses TRBV11-2 and TRBJ2-5; TRBD1 aligns across 11 bases. Unmatched junction bases numbered 5, after V lost 4 bases and J lost 4 bases. The CDR3 has 15 residues. Germline V gene data show CDR1 as SGHAT and CDR2 as FQNNGV.

The rearrangement uses TRBV6-1 and TRBJ2-5; 8 bases match TRBD1. V lost 7 bases, J lost 2 bases, and 9 bases stayed unmatched. This CDR3 is built from 15 residues. Germline-derived CDR1 and CDR2 are MNHNS and SASEGT. CDR3 loop: CASTSGWTGQETQYF. The CDR3 nucleotides are TGTGCCAGCACTTCGGGGTGGACAGGGCAAGAGACCCAGTACTTC.